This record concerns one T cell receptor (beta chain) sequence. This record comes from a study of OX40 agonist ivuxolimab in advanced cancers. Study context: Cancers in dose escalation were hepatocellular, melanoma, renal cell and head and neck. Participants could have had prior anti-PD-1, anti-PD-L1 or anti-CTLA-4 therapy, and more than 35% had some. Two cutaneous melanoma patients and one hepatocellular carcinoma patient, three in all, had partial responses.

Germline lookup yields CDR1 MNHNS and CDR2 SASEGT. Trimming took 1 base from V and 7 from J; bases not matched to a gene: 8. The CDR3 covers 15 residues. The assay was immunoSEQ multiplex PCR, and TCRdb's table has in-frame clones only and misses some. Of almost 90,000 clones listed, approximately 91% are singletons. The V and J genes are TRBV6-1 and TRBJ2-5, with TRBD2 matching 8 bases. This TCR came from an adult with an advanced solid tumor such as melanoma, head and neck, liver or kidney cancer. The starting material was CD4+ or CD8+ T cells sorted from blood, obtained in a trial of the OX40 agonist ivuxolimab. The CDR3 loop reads CASSEGAGVGGTQYF. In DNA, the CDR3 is TGTGCCAGCAGTGAAGGAGCGGGAGTTGGGGGGACCCAGTACTTC.